Below are 8 T cell receptor beta chains sequenced from a single sample in a study of control samples from healthy donors and cancer patients. Repertoires were generated with immunoSEQ multiplex PCR, while TCRdb's copy carries only in-frame clones and drops some. The sample has some 120,000 clones, about 87% seen once. The specimen sequenced was blood. The receptors derive from a man between 60 and 75 years old in good health.

The chain employs TRBV23-1 and TRBJ1-3, with 8 bases lining up with TRBD1. TRBV23-1 is classed as an ORF, of uncertain function. The CDR3 spans 17 residues. Trimming cost V 3 bases and J 0 bases; bases outside gene matches: 7. DNA of the CDR3: TGCGCCAGCAGTCAGGGGCAGGGGGCCCTCTCTGGAAACACCATATATTTT. Translated: CASSQGQGALSGNTIYF.

J is TRBJ2-5 and V is TRBV7-2, with 14 bases lining up with TRBD2. J was trimmed by 6 bases and V by 5 bases; bases with no gene match: 5. Germline CDR1 and CDR2: SGHTA and FQGNSA. The CDR3 is made up of 15 amino acids. CDR3 sequence: CASSTGTSGGKTQYF. Here the CDR3 DNA reads TGTGCCAGCAGCACCGGGACTAGCGGGGGAAAGACCCAGTACTTC. Full variable domain (missing parts from reference TRBV7-2 and TRBJ2-5): GAGVSQSPSNKVTEKGKDVELRCDPISGHTALYWYRQSLGQGLEFLIYFQGNSAPDKSGLPSDRFSAERTGGSVSTLTIQRTQQEDSAVYLCASSTGTSGGKTQYFGPGTRLLVL.

This clone showed up just once. V usage is TRBV3-1 (or the pseudogene TRBV3-2) and J usage is TRBJ1-1; TRBD1 matches 9 bases. The CDR3 sequence is 15 residues long. Germline CDR1 LGHDT, CDR2 YNNKEL (reference sequence). V lost 5 bases and J lost 0; bases outside the gene matches: 4. CDR3 amino acids: CASSGTGPMNTEAFF. In DNA, the CDR3 is TGTGCCAGCAGCGGGACAGGGCCTATGAACACTGAAGCTTTCTTT.

V is TRBV6-1 and J is TRBJ2-3; 10 nucleotides line up with TRBD2. The trim removed 4 bases at V and 0 bases at J, leaving 4 bases unmatched. Germline loops: CDR1 MNHNS, CDR2 SASEGT. This CDR3 is 16 amino acids long. CDR3 in amino acids: CASSATSGVSTDTQYF. CDR3 coding DNA: TGTGCCAGCAGTGCAACTAGCGGGGTTAGCACAGATACGCAGTATTTT.

The chain uses TRBV28 and TRBJ1-4, with a tentative D call TRBD1 (6 bases). Germline CDR1 and CDR2: MDHEN and SYDVKM. The CDR3 is 14 residues long. V lost 7 bases, J lost 5 bases, and 14 bases lay in between. The CDR3 DNA sequence: TGTGCCAGCACTCAGGGTCAGGGGAATGAAAAACTGTTTTTT. This sequence encodes CASTQGQGNEKLFF. Variable domain in full (rest from reference TRBV28 and TRBJ1-4): DVKVTQSSRYLVKRTGEKVFLECVQDMDHENMFWYRQDPGLGLRLIYFSYDVKMKEKGDIPEGYSVSREKKERFSLILESASTNQTSMYLCASTQGQGNEKLFFGSGTQLSVL.

The chain employs TRBV3-1 (or the pseudogene TRBV3-2) and TRBJ2-7; tentatively, D is TRBD2 (6 bases). This CDR3 region has 14 residues. Per germline, CDR1 LGHDT and CDR2 YNNKEL (reference sequence). V was trimmed by 2 bases and J by 6 bases, leaving 14 bases between them. This CDR3 reads CASSQPRGLGEQYF. The CDR3 DNA reads as TGTGCCAGCAGCCAACCGAGGGGACTTGGCGAGCAGTACTTC.

V gene TRBV27 combines with J gene TRBJ1-4; D is perhaps TRBD1 (6 bases). Germline assignment: CDR1 MNHEY and CDR2 SMNVEV (reference sequence). The V gene lost 5 bases and the J gene lost 3 bases, with 13 bases spanning the gap. The CDR3 is made up of 15 amino acids. CDR3: CASSTHRVSNEKLFF. CDR3 nucleotides: TGTGCCAGCAGTACGCACAGGGTGTCTAATGAAAAACTGTTTTTT.

The chain recombines TRBV25-1 with TRBJ2-7; D is ambiguous. The CDR3 consists of 14 residues. Deletions cut 2 bases from V and 2 bases from J, with 10 bases between. Germline CDR1 reads MGHDK; CDR2 reads SYGVNS. CDR3 residues: CASSEAPLTYEQYF. In DNA form, the CDR3 reads TGTGCCAGCAGTGAAGCCCCGTTAACCTACGAGCAGTACTTC.